Listed here are 19 T cell receptor beta chains from one sample, sequenced in a study of blood T cells in healthy people across ages. Using a J-beta primer mix together with a sample-barcoded 5' primer, a second PCR was run for roughly 6 to 12 cycles. MiXCR, run by TCRdb on the 5' RACE reads, gives a single entry per CDR3 protein. The sample includes hundreds of thousands of distinct CDR3 sequences, around three fifths of them seen just once. The sample consisted of blood. The receptors stem from a man in his 60s in good health.

The rearrangement joins TRBV5-1 to TRBJ2-5; D tentatively fits TRBD1 or TRBD2 (5 bases each). Germline V gene lookup returns CDR1 SGHRS and CDR2 YFSETQ. V dropped 3 bases and J dropped 4 bases, with 31 bases sitting between them. There are 20 residues in the CDR3. CDR3 protein: CASSWNPREQAPKGGETQYF. DNA for the CDR3: TGCGCCAGCAGCTGGAACCCGAGGGAACAGGCTCCGAAAGGAGGAGAGACCCAGTACTTC. Drawing the rest from reference TRBV5-1 and TRBJ2-5, the complete variable domain is KAGVTQTPRYLIKTRGQQVTLSCSPISGHRSVSWYQQTPGQGLQFLFEYFSETQRNKGNFPGRFSGRQFSNSRSEMNVSTLELGDSALYLCASSWNPREQAPKGGETQYFGPGTRLLVL.

This rearrangement joins TRBV20-1 to TRBJ1-2, with 7 bases aligning to TRBD1. CDR1 and CDR2 (germline): DFQATT, SNEGSKA (reference sequence). Germline trimming cut 2 bases from V and 0 bases from J; bases unmatched to any gene: 6. The CDR3 covers 15 residues. The CDR3 reads CSARPQGQPNYGYTF. CDR3 bases: TGCAGTGCTAGACCTCAGGGACAGCCTAACTATGGCTACACCTTC.

This clonotype was counted ten times or more. A much larger clone lies one base from this, so it may be a read error. The chain is built from TRBV13 and TRBJ1-2, with D uncertain. With 8 bases removed from V and 2 bases from J, the gap between germline ends came to 15 bases. Germline-derived CDR1 and CDR2 are PRHDT and FYEKMQ (reference sequence). This CDR3 contains 14 residues. Written as DNA, the CDR3 is TGTGCCAGCCCGGCCCGGGTTTCGAACTATGGCTACACCTTC. This codes for CASPARVSNYGYTF. Combining the CDR3 with reference TRBV13 and TRBJ1-2 gives the whole variable domain AAGVIQSPRHLIKEKRETATLKCYPIPRHDTVYWYQQGPGQDPQFLISFYEKMQSDKGSIPDRFSAQQFSDYHSELNMSSLELGDSALYFCASPARVSNYGYTFGSGTRLTVV.

This clonotype has a handful of counts. The rearrangement joins TRBV27 to TRBJ2-7; D ambiguous. Looked up from germline, CDR1 is MNHEY and CDR2 is SMNVEV (reference sequence). The V end was cut by 4 bases, the J end by 0 bases, with 7 bases between. The CDR3 length is 13 residues. The CDR3 sequence: CASSSDGSYEQYF. The CDR3 DNA is TGTGCCAGCAGTTCGGACGGCTCCTACGAGCAGTACTTC.

This chain joins TRBV3-1 and TRBJ2-1; 7 bases match TRBD2. Germline CDR1 and CDR2: LGHDT and YNNKEL (reference sequence). This CDR3 spans 16 amino acids. Trimming at V came to 0 bases and at J to 4 bases, leaving 6 bases not matched to a gene. As DNA, the CDR3 is TGTGCCAGCAGCCAAGACCTGCGGGGGTGGTACAATGAGCAGTTCTTC. Amino acid sequence: CASSQDLRGWYNEQFF.

The J gene is TRBJ2-3, the V gene TRBV12-3 or TRBV12-4; perhaps TRBD2 as D (6 bases). Trimming stripped 5 bases from V and 0 bases from J, with 9 bases between. The CDR3 contains 14 residues. The CDR3 reads CASSPRGSTDTQYF. CDR3 DNA sequence: TGTGCCAGCAGTCCACGGGGGAGCACAGATACGCAGTATTTT.

The chain has TRBV27 and TRBJ2-7; no clear D gene. The CDR3 is 15 residues long. Germline-derived CDR1 and CDR2 are MNHEY and SMNVEV (reference sequence). V shed 7 bases and J shed 1 base, with 17 bases lying between them. In DNA form, the CDR3 reads TGTGCCAGCAACAACTGGGCAGGACGGTCCTACGAGCAGTACTTC. Translation gives CASNNWAGRSYEQYF.

The V call is TRBV10-3, the J call TRBJ2-5, with 7 bases aligning to TRBD2. Germline CDR1 is ENHRY and CDR2 is SYGVKD. Unmatched junction bases numbered 8, after V lost 8 bases and J lost 5 bases. This CDR3 contains 13 residues. DNA for the CDR3: TGTGCCATCGCCGAAGCGGGACCGGAGACCCAGTACTTC. The encoded protein is CAIAEAGPETQYF.

This clonotype has a single count. This CDR3 reads CAGTPQTGTLYGYTF. CDR3 in DNA: TGCGCCGGCACCCCACAGACAGGGACGCTCTATGGCTACACCTTC. The V gene is TRBV5-1, the J gene TRBJ1-2; 7 bases agree with TRBD1. Germline V gene data show CDR1 as SGHRS and CDR2 as YFSETQ. CDR3 length: 15 residues. The trim removed 10 bases at V and 4 bases at J, leaving 16 bases unmatched. Full variable domain (remainder filled in from reference TRBV5-1 and TRBJ1-2): KAGVTQTPRYLIKTRGQQVTLSCSPISGHRSVSWYQQTPGQGLQFLFEYFSETQRNKGNFPGRFSGRQFSNSRSEMNVSTLELGDSALYLCAGTPQTGTLYGYTFGSGTRLTVV.

This clonotype was observed a handful of times. The V gene is TRBV25-1, the J gene TRBJ1-2, with 11 bases that match TRBD1. The CDR3 length is 15 residues. In germline, CDR1 is MGHDK, CDR2 SYGVNS. The trim removed 5 bases at V and 4 bases at J, leaving 6 bases unmatched. The CDR3 DNA follows: TGTGCCAGCAGTAGGACAGGGGGCGAAATCTATGGCTACACCTTC. The encoded protein is CASSRTGGEIYGYTF.

The chain couples TRBV20-1 to TRBJ2-1; 9 nucleotides align to TRBD2. Trimming took 4 bases from V and 8 from J; bases not matched to a gene: 12. This CDR3 spans 15 amino acids. CDR1 is DFQATT, CDR2 SNEGSKA, per germline (reference sequence). The CDR3: CSANPAGGRSYEQFF. Written as DNA, the CDR3 is TGCAGTGCTAACCCAGCGGGGGGCCGGTCCTATGAGCAGTTCTTC.

To note about this clonotype: A read error may account for a junction end that differs from germline. The V and J genes are TRBV5-6 and TRBJ1-2; D is possibly TRBD1 (5 bases). Germline values: CDR1 SGHDT, CDR2 YYEEEE. The CDR3 length is 15 residues. The CDR3 is CAGSSTDRINYGYTF. Here the CDR3 DNA reads TGTGCCGGCAGCTCGACAGACCGCATCAACTATGGCTACACCTTC.

In this sample, this clonotype turned up a few times. The chain couples TRBV5-1 to TRBJ2-5; possibly TRBD1 or TRBD2 for D (5 bases each). The J call may be faulty, since TRBJ2-7 better matches the DNA end. The CDR3 is 15 residues long. Looked up from germline, CDR1 is SGHRS and CDR2 is YFSETQ. The CDR3 nucleotides are TGCGCCAGCAGCTTGTACCGGGACGGCTACTACGAGCAGTACTTC. As protein: CASSLYRDGYYEQYF.

The chain is built from TRBV20-1 and TRBJ1-2; 10 bases match TRBD1. The CDR3 totals 15 residues. CDR1 is DFQATT and CDR2 is SNEGSKA in the germline V gene (reference sequence). V gave up 1 base and J gave up 4 bases; unmatched junction bases: 6. The CDR3 region is CSARATTGGSYGYTF. DNA for the CDR3: TGCAGTGCTAGAGCCACGACAGGGGGCAGCTATGGCTACACCTTC.

This clonotype was detected only once. The rearrangement uses TRBV29-1 and TRBJ2-7, with 8 bases lining up with TRBD2. The J segment lost 12 bases and the V segment lost 4 bases, leaving 17 bases of the junction unmatched. The germline V gene encodes CDR1 SQVTM and CDR2 ANQGSEA. The CDR3 covers 14 residues. In DNA, the CDR3 is TGCAGCGTTGGCCCCCTGGAAGCGGGAGAGGGTCCGTACTTC. Translation gives CSVGPLEAGEGPYF.

This clonotype has more than one count but fewer than ten. The gene calls are TRBV18 and TRBJ1-5; tentative D call: TRBD1 (5 bases). The CDR3 sequence is 13 residues long. Trimming removed 2 bases from V and 7 bases from J, with 9 bases in between. Germline CDR1 KGHSH, CDR2 LQKENI. The CDR3 is CASSPGAGQPQHF. The CDR3 DNA is TGTGCCAGCTCACCAGGGGCGGGGCAGCCCCAGCATTTT.

The chain carries TRBV5-1 and TRBJ2-5; D is uncertain. The germline gives CDR1 SGHRS, CDR2 YFSETQ. Trimming stripped 7 bases from V and 1 base from J, with 14 bases between. The CDR3 runs to 14 residues. The CDR3 DNA reads TGCGCCAGCGCCCCCCGGCTGTCCCAAGAGACCCAGTACTTC. This gives the protein CASAPRLSQETQYF.

The chain is built from TRBV7-9 and TRBJ1-4; D ambiguous. Deletions cut 4 bases from V and 6 bases from J, with 12 bases between. The CDR3 has 14 amino acids. The germline gives CDR1 SEHNR, CDR2 FQNEAQ (reference sequence). The CDR3 protein is CASSYPGADEKLFF. For the CDR3, the DNA is TGTGCCAGCAGCTATCCGGGCGCCGATGAAAAACTGTTTTTT.

The V call is TRBV12-3 or TRBV12-4, the J call TRBJ2-7; TRBD1 aligns across 12 bases. The CDR3 loop spans 14 amino acids. Losses at the gene ends were 6 bases for V and 10 bases for J; bases not matched to a gene: 10. This chain's CDR3 is CASRQPGQGALQYF. The CDR3 nucleotides read TGTGCCAGCAGACAACCGGGACAGGGGGCGTTACAGTACTTC.